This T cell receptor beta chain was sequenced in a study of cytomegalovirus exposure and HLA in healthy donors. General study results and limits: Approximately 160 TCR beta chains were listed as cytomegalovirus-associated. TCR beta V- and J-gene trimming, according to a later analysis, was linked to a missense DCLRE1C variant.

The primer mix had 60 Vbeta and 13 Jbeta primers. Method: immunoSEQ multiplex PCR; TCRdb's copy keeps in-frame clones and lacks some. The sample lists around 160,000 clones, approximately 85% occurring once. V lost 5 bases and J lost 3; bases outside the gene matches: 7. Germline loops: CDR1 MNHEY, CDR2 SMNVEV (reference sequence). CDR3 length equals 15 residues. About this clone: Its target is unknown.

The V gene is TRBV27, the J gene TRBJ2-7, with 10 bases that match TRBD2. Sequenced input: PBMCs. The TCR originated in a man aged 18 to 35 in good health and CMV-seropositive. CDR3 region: CASSPEWTSGYEQYF. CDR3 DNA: TGTGCCAGCAGTCCCGAATGGACTAGCGGCTACGAGCAGTACTTC.